Shown below are 3 T cell receptor beta chains from a single sample sequenced in a study of blood T cell repertoires in COVID-19. The assay was immunoSEQ multiplex PCR, and TCRdb's table has in-frame clones only and misses some. The sample carries about 100,000 clones, around four fifths recorded once. Source material: peripheral blood. Every receptor here comes from a man in his 70s with active or convalescent COVID-19.

The rearrangement joins TRBV5-1 to TRBJ2-2, with a tentative D call TRBD1 (5 bases). V lost 2 bases and J 7 bases, leaving 18 bases between the germline ends. Germline assignment: CDR1 SGHRS and CDR2 YFSETQ. This CDR3 contains 16 residues. CDR3 in amino acids: CASSFEGASLSGELFF. The CDR3 coding sequence is TGCGCCAGCAGCTTTGAAGGGGCCTCCTTGAGCGGGGAGCTGTTTTTT.

The rearrangement links TRBV5-1 to TRBJ2-7; 8 nucleotides agree with TRBD1. This CDR3 has 12 residues. Germline CDR1 SGHRS, CDR2 YFSETQ. J lost 4 bases, V lost 4 bases, and 1 base had no gene match. DNA of the CDR3: TGCGCCAGCAGCGGACAGGGTTACGAGCAGTACTTC. This translates into CASSGQGYEQYF.

The V call is TRBV6-6, the J call TRBJ1-1; 8 bases agree with TRBD1. The ends lost 6 bases at V and 11 bases at J; junction bases unmatched: 11. The CDR3 loop spans 13 amino acids. Germline V gives CDR1 MNHNY, CDR2 SVGAGI (reference sequence). CDR3 DNA sequence: TGTGCCAGCAGCTTACCTCTACAGGGGGACGCTTTCTTT. Translated, it gives CASSLPLQGDAFF.